One sample yielded the 12 T cell receptor beta chains listed below, sequenced in a study of T-cell reconstitution after alpha-beta-depleted transplantation in children. During its preparation, the TCRbeta library received unique molecular identifiers. TCRdb re-derived calls from the PCR reads in MiXCR, one entry per CDR3 protein. The sample has 450,000 to 600,000 distinct CDR3 sequences; around a third are singletons. The sequencing used PBMCs from the stem cell graft donor, collected from the stem cell graft. Receptors were obtained from a human donor who donated a stem cell graft to a child with aplastic anemia.

CDR3 residues: CSARSGTSDTDTQYF. The CDR3 bases are TGCAGTGCCCGCTCCGGGACTAGCGACACAGATACGCAGTATTTT. This chain joins TRBV20-1 and TRBJ2-3; 10 nucleotides align to TRBD2. This CDR3 contains 15 residues. CDR1 DFQATT and CDR2 SNEGSKA come from the germline V gene (reference sequence). The V and J ends lost 6 bases and 2 bases, in that order; junction bases with no gene match: 8.

This clonotype appeared a single time. V usage is TRBV7-2 and J usage is TRBJ2-5; the D is unclear. Trimming cost V 0 bases and J 1 base, with 12 bases left between them. Germline V gene lookup returns CDR1 SGHTA and CDR2 FQGNSA. This CDR3 region has 16 residues. CDR3 sequence reads: CASSLAVRGGQETQYF. In DNA form, the CDR3 reads TGTGCCAGCAGCTTAGCGGTTCGTGGCGGCCAAGAGACCCAGTACTTC. Filled out from reference TRBV7-2 and TRBJ2-5, the complete variable domain reads GAGVSQSPSNKVTEKGKDVELRCDPISGHTALYWYRQSLGQGLEFLIYFQGNSAPDKSGLPSDRFSAERTGGSVSTLTIQRTQQEDSAVYLCASSLAVRGGQETQYFGPGTRLLVL.

The V call is TRBV20-1, the J call TRBJ2-3; TRBD2 agrees at 8 bases. Germline V gives CDR1 DFQATT, CDR2 SNEGSKA (reference sequence). V trimming: 5 bases; J trimming: 0 bases; junction bases outside the gene matches: 16. CDR3 length: 18 residues. This chain's CDR3 is CSALKLLTGRGSTDTQYF. The CDR3 nucleotides are TGCAGTGCTCTCAAACTATTGACCGGGAGGGGGAGCACAGATACGCAGTATTTT.

The chain links TRBV7-4 to TRBJ2-7; 8 bases agree with TRBD1. After removal of 5 bases from V and 0 bases from J, the junction contained 3 bases not matched to a gene. CDR1 and CDR2 (germline): SGHVT, SQSDAQ. This CDR3 is 14 amino acids long. The CDR3 loop reads CASSGDRGSYEQYV. In nucleotides, the CDR3 is TGTGCCAGCAGCGGAGACAGGGGCTCCTACGAGCAGTACGTC.

This clonotype appeared a few times. The J gene is TRBJ2-7, the V gene TRBV6-6; D gene unclear. The length of the CDR3 is 12 residues. Germline CDR1 reads MNHNY; CDR2 reads SVGAGI (reference sequence). The V gene lost 6 bases and the J gene lost 0 bases, with 6 bases spanning the gap. CDR3 bases: TGTGCCAGCAGGGATAGCTCCTACGAGCAGTACGTC. As protein: CASRDSSYEQYV.

The chain employs TRBV24-1 and TRBJ2-5; D is perhaps TRBD2 (5 bases). CDR3 length equals 15 residues. V lost 3 bases, J lost 3 bases, and 13 bases lay in between. Germline CDR1 reads KGHDR; CDR2 reads SFDVKD. CDR3 DNA: TGTGCCACCAGTGATCCCGCAAGGCGGGAAGAGACCCAGTACTTC. Translating it yields CATSDPARREETQYF.

The chain combines TRBV7-9 with TRBJ1-6; D not resolved. Trimming took 6 bases from V and 7 from J, leaving 7 bases between them. The CDR3 covers 12 residues. Germline CDR1 is SEHNR and CDR2 is FQNEAQ (reference sequence). CDR3 amino acids: CASRVENSPLHF. The CDR3 DNA follows: TGTGCCAGCAGAGTTGAGAATTCACCCCTCCACTTT. The variable domain in full, completed from reference TRBV7-9 and TRBJ1-6, reads DTGVSQNPRHKITKRGQNVTFRCDPISEHNRLYWYRQTLGQGPEFLTYFQNEAQLEKSRLLSDRFSAERPKGSFSTLEIQRTEQGDSAMYLCASRVENSPLHFGNGTRLTVT.

This chain joins TRBV18 and TRBJ2-7; D unresolved. V lost 1 base and J lost 3, with 13 bases in between. CDR1 is KGHSH, CDR2 LQKENI, per germline. The CDR3 covers 15 residues. The CDR3 nucleotides read TGTGCCAGCTCACCACGAGGCGCAGGTGGCTACGAGCAGTACTTC. Translated, it gives CASSPRGAGGYEQYF.

The table lists this clonotype with a few counts. This rearrangement joins TRBV28 to TRBJ2-5; a weak D match, TRBD2 (6 bases). Trimming removed 7 bases at V and 7 bases at J, with 25 bases between. In germline, CDR1 is MDHEN, CDR2 SYDVKM. CDR3 size: 16 residues. The CDR3 loop is CASKSGSLPDWATQYF. CDR3 DNA sequence: TGTGCCAGCAAATCCGGGAGTCTCCCGGACTGGGCGACCCAGTACTTC.

The rearrangement links TRBV7-9 to TRBJ2-2, with unresolved D. Trimming took 0 bases from V and 1 from J, leaving 6 bases between them. The CDR3 has 15 residues. Germline-derived CDR1 and CDR2 are SEHNR and FQNEAQ (reference sequence). In DNA form, the CDR3 reads TGTGCCAGCAGCTTAGCGGCCCTGAACACCGGGGAGCTGTTTTTT. Amino acids: CASSLAALNTGELFF.

This clonotype was detected a few times. The chain couples TRBV9 to TRBJ1-1; the match to TRBD1 covers 7 bases. V trimming: 2 bases; J trimming: 5 bases; junction bases outside the gene matches: 9. Germline CDR1 reads SGDLS; CDR2 reads YYNGEE. This CDR3 has 15 residues. The CDR3 nucleotides read TGTGCCAGCAGCGTCCACCTACAGGGGATTACTGAAGCTTTCTTT. Residues: CASSVHLQGITEAFF.

This rearrangement joins TRBV24-1 to TRBJ2-7; 7 nucleotides match TRBD1. This CDR3 has 11 amino acids. J was trimmed by 1 base and V by 10 bases; bases with no gene match: 0. Per germline, CDR1 KGHDR and CDR2 SFDVKD. Written as DNA, the CDR3 is TGTGCCACACAGGGGTCCTACGAGCAGTACTTC. Translating gives CATQGSYEQYF.